Below, 10 T cell receptor beta chains from the same sample are listed, as sequenced in a study of cytomegalovirus exposure and HLA in healthy donors. PCR used 60 Vbeta primers and 13 Jbeta primers. Some clones are missing from TCRdb's copy, which holds only in-frame ones; the method was immunoSEQ multiplex PCR. The data hold 150,000 to 200,000 clones, with 81% observed a single time. The sequenced sample was PBMCs. The origin of the receptors is a man in his fifties or sixties in good health and CMV-seronegative.

J is TRBJ2-7 and V is TRBV9; TRBD2 is a possible D gene (6 bases). CDR1 is SGDLS, CDR2 YYNGEE, per germline. Trimming took off 3 bases at V and 6 bases at J, with 13 bases between the two ends. CDR3 length: 13 residues. CDR3: CASSAGTLSEQYF. CDR3 coding DNA: TGTGCCAGCAGCGCCGGGACTCTCAGCGAGCAGTACTTC.

This chain uses TRBV2 with TRBJ2-7; D may be TRBD2 (5 bases). V was trimmed by 5 bases and J by 5 bases, leaving 16 bases between them. Germline CDR1 SNHLY, CDR2 FYNNEI. This CDR3 comprises 14 residues. This chain's CDR3 is CASSRGLSADEQYF. The CDR3 DNA reads as TGTGCCAGCAGTCGAGGACTCAGCGCCGACGAGCAGTACTTC.

The CDR3 region has the DNA TGTGCCAGTAGTCCTGGACAACCTCAATTTAGCAATCAGCCCCAGCATTTT. Protein product: CASSPGQPQFSNQPQHF. This chain connects TRBV19 to TRBJ1-5; the D gene is possibly TRBD1 (5 bases). CDR3 length: 17 amino acids. Germline values: CDR1 LNHDA, CDR2 SQIVND (reference sequence). V dropped 5 bases and J dropped 0 bases, with 17 bases sitting between them.

V is TRBV7-2 and J is TRBJ2-7, with 9 bases identical to TRBD1. Trimming at V came to 5 bases and at J to 6 bases, leaving 5 bases not matched to a gene. The CDR3 is 13 residues long. Germline loops: CDR1 SGHTA, CDR2 FQGNSA. CDR3 in DNA: TGTGCCAGCAGCCTCGGGACAGGGACCGAGCAGTACTTC. Translated, it gives CASSLGTGTEQYF.

The chain is built from TRBV6-1 and TRBJ2-2; 10 bases are shared with TRBD2. The V and J ends lost 6 bases and 3 bases, in that order; junction bases with no gene match: 1. CDR3 length equals 14 residues. The germline V gene encodes CDR1 MNHNS and CDR2 SASEGT. The CDR3 spells CASRGLADTGELFF. The DNA of the CDR3 is TGTGCCAGCAGAGGACTAGCGGACACCGGGGAGCTGTTTTTT.

The chain employs TRBV7-6 and TRBJ1-1; D unclear. The CDR3 consists of 13 residues. Germline V gene lookup returns CDR1 SGHVS and CDR2 FNYEAQ. The V end lost 5 bases, the J end lost 11 bases, and 18 bases lay between the germline ends. The CDR3 region is CASSAIGGRGAFF. Here the CDR3 DNA reads TGTGCCAGCAGCGCCATCGGCGGAAGAGGGGCTTTCTTT.

The gene calls are TRBV6-5 and TRBJ2-3; TRBD1 might be the D (6 bases). The germline gives CDR1 MNHEY, CDR2 SVGAGI. This CDR3 spans 14 amino acids. With 6 bases removed from V and 4 bases from J, the gap between germline ends came to 14 bases. This CDR3 reads CASSPGHSSDTQYF. In nucleotides, the CDR3 is TGTGCCAGCAGCCCGGGACATAGTTCAGATACGCAGTATTTT.

J is TRBJ1-2 and V is TRBV27; D is uncertain. V gave up 0 bases and J gave up 4 bases, with 9 bases separating them. Germline V gene data show CDR1 as MNHEY and CDR2 as SMNVEV (reference sequence). The CDR3 extends over 14 amino acids. CDR3 amino acids: CASSLSPQIYGYTF. The CDR3 nucleotides are TGTGCCAGCAGTTTATCCCCCCAGATCTATGGCTACACCTTC.

The CDR3 sequence: CASSYSIRTGGGYTF. In DNA, the CDR3 is TGTGCCAGCAGTTACTCGATACGTACTGGAGGAGGCTACACCTTC. The chain combines TRBV6-5 with TRBJ1-2; D unclear. There are 15 residues in the CDR3. Trimming stripped 0 bases from V and 8 bases from J, with 16 bases between. The germline V gene has CDR1 MNHEY and CDR2 SVGAGI.

The V and J genes are TRBV29-1 and TRBJ2-4, with TRBD2 as a possible D gene (6 bases). The V gene lost 0 bases and the J gene lost 7 bases, with 16 bases spanning the gap. Germline lookup yields CDR1 SQVTM and CDR2 ANQGSEA. The CDR3 is made up of 15 amino acids. The CDR3 DNA is TGCAGCGTTGAAGATTGGCAGGGCGGGACTAACATTCAGTACTTC. It is translated as CSVEDWQGGTNIQYF.